These 20 T cell receptor beta chains share one sample of origin, sequenced in a study of cytomegalovirus exposure and HLA in healthy donors. 60 Vbeta and 13 Jbeta primers were used in PCR. The method was immunoSEQ multiplex PCR; TCRdb's version includes in-frame clones alone and lacks a portion of them. Its table records under 200,000 clones. The specimen was PBMCs. These receptor sequences come from a woman between 18 and 29 years old in good health and CMV-seropositive.

V usage is TRBV5-6 and J usage is TRBJ2-1; 13 bases are shared with TRBD2. Germline trimming cut 2 bases from V and 4 bases from J; bases unmatched to any gene: 9. Germline CDR1 and CDR2: SGHDT and YYEEEE. There are 18 residues in the CDR3. Here the CDR3 DNA reads TGTGCCAGCAGCTTAGGGACTAGCGGGGCCCCCCGTTACAATGAGCAGTTCTTC. Translating gives CASSLGTSGAPRYNEQFF.

The rearrangement joins TRBV19 to TRBJ2-7, with D tentatively TRBD1 (6 bases). V was trimmed by 4 bases and J by 4 bases, leaving 14 bases between them. CDR1 is LNHDA and CDR2 is SQIVND in the germline V gene (reference sequence). This CDR3 is 14 amino acids long. The CDR3 nucleotides read TGTGCCAGTAGTAGCCAAGACAGGCGGTACGAGCAGTACTTC. Its protein is CASSSQDRRYEQYF.

Here the CDR3 reads CASSLMGPYEQYF. The CDR3 coding sequence is TGTGCCAGCAGCTTGATGGGGCCCTACGAGCAGTACTTC. V gene TRBV5-8 combines with J gene TRBJ2-7, with D tentatively TRBD1 (5 bases). In germline, CDR1 is SGHTS, CDR2 YDEGEE. There are 13 residues in the CDR3. Between the trimmed V and J ends, which lost 1 base and 2 bases, there was a span of 7 bases.

This chain joins TRBV7-8 and TRBJ1-1, with 8 bases lining up with TRBD1. V dropped 5 bases and J dropped 1; count of bases not matched to a gene: 6. The CDR3 spans 15 residues. From germline, CDR1 is SGHVS and CDR2 FQNEAQ. The CDR3 spells CASSAQGAPNTEAFF. CDR3 in DNA: TGTGCCAGCAGCGCTCAGGGGGCCCCGAACACTGAAGCTTTCTTT.

The gene calls are TRBV5-1 and TRBJ1-6; no clear D. Trimming pared 0 bases from V and 7 bases from J, leaving 11 bases between. Germline CDR1 SGHRS, CDR2 YFSETQ. The CDR3 runs to 15 residues. The CDR3 here is CASSLEATPNSPLHF. Written as DNA, the CDR3 is TGCGCCAGCAGCTTGGAGGCGACACCGAATTCACCCCTCCACTTT.

V and J are TRBV5-1 and TRBJ2-7; tentatively, D is TRBD1 (5 bases). This CDR3 is built from 14 residues. V was pared by 3 bases and J by 7 bases, with 17 bases between. Germline CDR1 and CDR2: SGHRS and YFSETQ. CDR3 region: CASSSLARVGEQYF. CDR3 bases: TGCGCCAGCAGCTCCCTGGCCAGGGTTGGGGAGCAGTACTTC.

The rearrangement joins TRBV5-6 to TRBJ1-5; possible D gene TRBD1, 6 bases. V lost 4 bases and J 11 bases, leaving 19 bases between the germline ends. The CDR3 sequence is 14 residues long. Germline V gene lookup returns CDR1 SGHDT and CDR2 YYEEEE. The CDR3 loop is CASSKMDRYGAQHF. The CDR3 nucleotides are TGTGCCAGCAGCAAAATGGACAGATACGGGGCCCAGCATTTT. Full variable domain (missing parts from reference TRBV5-6 and TRBJ1-5): DAGVTQSPTHLIKTRGQQVTLRCSPKSGHDTVSWYQQALGQGPQFIFQYYEEEERQRGNFPDRFSGHQFPNYSSELNVNALLLGDSALYLCASSKMDRYGAQHFGDGTRLSIL.

The chain joins TRBV18 to TRBJ2-7; possibly TRBD1 for D (5 bases). Trimming stripped 5 bases from V and 7 bases from J, with 12 bases between. This CDR3 has 12 amino acids. Per germline, CDR1 KGHSH and CDR2 LQKENI. In nucleotides, the CDR3 is TGTGCCAGCTCAGTAGACAGAACGGAGCAGTACTTC. Translation: CASSVDRTEQYF.

This chain connects TRBV11-3 to TRBJ1-5; perhaps TRBD1 as D (5 bases). The CDR3 is 13 amino acids. Trimming left V 1 base short and J 7 bases short, with 8 bases between. Germline lookup yields CDR1 SGHNT and CDR2 YENEEA. CDR3 amino acids: CASSLGGGQPQHF. Written as DNA, the CDR3 is TGTGCCAGCAGCTTAGGGGGGGGACAGCCCCAGCATTTT.

V and J are TRBV30 and TRBJ2-7; D possibly corresponds to TRBD2 (5 bases). Germline loops: CDR1 GTSNPN, CDR2 SVGIG (reference sequence). This CDR3 is built from 13 residues. With 3 bases removed from V and 4 bases from J, the gap between germline ends came to 13 bases. CDR3 amino acids: CAWRLTGWYEQYF. Written as DNA, the CDR3 is TGTGCCTGGAGACTCACGGGGTGGTACGAGCAGTACTTC.

The rearrangement joins TRBV5-4 to TRBJ2-5, with D perhaps TRBD2 (5 bases). CDR1 SGHNT and CDR2 YYREEE come from the germline V gene (reference sequence). The CDR3 has 13 residues. V was cut by 2 bases and J by 5 bases, with 10 bases left in between. The CDR3 nucleotides read TGTGCCAGCAGCTTACGTCGAGGGGAGACCCAGTACTTC. Its translation is CASSLRRGETQYF.

V and J are TRBV5-6 and TRBJ1-4; no clear D gene. The CDR3 has 15 residues. The V gene lost 4 bases and the J gene lost 5 bases, with 15 bases spanning the gap. Germline V gene data show CDR1 as SGHDT and CDR2 as YYEEEE. CDR3 DNA sequence: TGTGCCAGCAGCGCCGGGGATTTGGGGAATGAAAAACTGTTTTTT. Protein sequence: CASSAGDLGNEKLFF.

This chain connects TRBV5-6 to TRBJ2-7; tentative D call: TRBD2 (5 bases). This CDR3 comprises 13 residues. Trimming took 3 bases from V and 0 from J, leaving 7 bases between them. CDR1 and CDR2 from the germline V gene are SGHDT and YYEEEE. The CDR3 region has the DNA TGTGCCAGCAGCTCGGGGAGCTCCTACGAGCAGTACTTC. Encoded protein: CASSSGSSYEQYF.

This chain connects TRBV5-1 to TRBJ1-6; D ambiguous. From germline, CDR1 is SGHRS and CDR2 YFSETQ. Trimming removed 5 bases from V and 9 bases from J, with 12 bases in between. The CDR3 has 13 amino acids. The CDR3 loop is CASRTAGISPLHF. CDR3 nucleotide sequence: TGCGCCAGCAGAACGGCGGGGATTTCACCCCTCCACTTT.

This sequence joins TRBV13 and TRBJ1-1, with D unresolved. There are 13 residues in the CDR3. V was shortened by 5 bases and J by 4 bases, with 11 bases between the two germline ends. Germline loops: CDR1 PRHDT, CDR2 FYEKMQ (reference sequence). CDR3: CASSGESGTEAFF. The CDR3 nucleotides are TGTGCCAGCAGCGGAGAGTCGGGCACTGAAGCTTTCTTT.

The chain recombines TRBV28 with TRBJ1-5; a weak D match, TRBD1 (6 bases). The CDR3 covers 15 residues. The germline V gene has CDR1 MDHEN and CDR2 SYDVKM. V lost 6 bases, J lost 7 bases, and 19 bases lay in between. The CDR3 DNA follows: TGTGCCAGCAGGCTGGGGGGGGCGACGGGGCAGCCCCAGCATTTT. Amino acid sequence: CASRLGGATGQPQHF.

The chain carries TRBV4-1 and TRBJ1-5; weak D call: TRBD1 (6 bases). This CDR3 has 13 residues. Germline V gives CDR1 MGHRA, CDR2 YSYEKL. V dropped 1 base and J dropped 7 bases, with 8 bases sitting between them. CDR3 DNA: TGCGCCAGCAGCCAAGCGCAGGGGCAGCCCCAGCATTTT. Translation: CASSQAQGQPQHF.

This chain links TRBV5-4 with TRBJ2-7; TRBD1 aligns across 9 bases. This CDR3 region has 15 residues. V trimming: 4 bases; J trimming: 0 bases; junction bases outside the gene matches: 5. CDR1 is SGHNT, CDR2 YYREEE, per germline (reference sequence). In nucleotides, the CDR3 is TGTGCCAGCAGCCCGGGACAGGGCCTCTCCTACGAGCAGTACTTC. Protein product: CASSPGQGLSYEQYF.

Concerning this clone itself: The same CDR3 also results from other DNA sequences found in this sample. The rearrangement links TRBV5-1 to TRBJ1-1, with 7 bases identical to TRBD1. With 4 bases clipped from V and 5 bases from J, the junction kept 2 bases outside the gene matches. CDR3 length: 12 amino acids. Germline CDR1 reads SGHRS; CDR2 reads YFSETQ. The CDR3 region has the DNA TGCGCCAGCAGCAGGGACAGTACTGAAGCTTTCTTT. Translation: CASSRDSTEAFF. Filled out from reference TRBV5-1 and TRBJ1-1, the complete variable domain reads KAGVTQTPRYLIKTRGQQVTLSCSPISGHRSVSWYQQTPGQGLQFLFEYFSETQRNKGNFPGRFSGRQFSNSRSEMNVSTLELGDSALYLCASSRDSTEAFFGQGTRLTVV.

The chain uses TRBV5-4 and TRBJ1-1; 9 nucleotides agree with TRBD1. This CDR3 has 12 amino acids. Germline V gene lookup returns CDR1 SGHNT and CDR2 YYREEE (reference sequence). Unmatched junction bases numbered 5, after V lost 4 bases and J lost 10 bases. The CDR3 region has the DNA TGTGCCAGCAGCCTACAGGGGGCCGGAGCTTTCTTT. It encodes CASSLQGAGAFF.